This TCR beta chain comes out of a study of T cell clonotyping in hematopoietic cell transplantation. For the study at large: Cytoreduction preceded collection of pretransplant recipient samples.

Broader study findings: Few recipient clonotypes overlapped donors; over 95% were de novo at given depth.

This clone showed up just once. Its specificity is unknown. This table comes from immunoSEQ multiplex PCR, and its TCRdb copy is limited to in-frame clones, with some not included. The sample holds 6,700 or so clones, nearly 98% seen once. The ends were cut back, 3 bases at V and 2 bases at J, with 12 bases in the middle. This CDR3 contains 15 residues. In germline, CDR1 is SGHAT, CDR2 FQDESV (reference sequence). Time point reported: recipient sample about 28 days before transplant, after cytoreduction. Recipients were bled about 28 days pretransplant and at posttransplant days 30, 100, 180. The J gene is TRBJ2-3, the V gene TRBV11-1; a weak D match, TRBD2 (5 bases). This specimen was peripheral blood mononuclear cells, taken before stem cell transplant. This receptor was obtained from a man in his 70s with acute myeloid leukemia. Some clones in this sample may be carry-over from other donors' samples. In nucleotides, the CDR3 is TGTGCCAGCAGCTTGCGTTCGGGGTCCACAGATACGCAGTATTTT. Translation: CASSLRSGSTDTQYF.